Sequencing of this TCR beta chain was carried out in a study of cytomegalovirus exposure and HLA in healthy donors. The study's findings and limits: The only immune exposure information that was available was CMV serostatus.

The primer mix had 60 Vbeta and 13 Jbeta primers. Assay used: immunoSEQ multiplex PCR; TCRdb lists only in-frame clones, some missing. Among under 100,000 clones listed, about 9.5% were seen once. Donors showed nominal health when sampled, although they likely had unrecorded immune exposures. A note on this clone: Its antigen is not known.

Germline CDR1 and CDR2: SGHVS and FNYEAQ. The trim removed 5 bases at V and 6 bases at J, leaving 7 bases unmatched. CDR3 length equals 15 residues. Source material: PBMCs. This TCR was sampled from a man aged 60-69 years in good health and CMV-seropositive. This chain links TRBV7-6 with TRBJ1-2, with TRBD1 identical over 12 bases. CDR3 DNA: TGTGCCAGCAGCCAGGGACAGGGGGCGACCAATGGCTACACCTTC. Its translation is CASSQGQGATNGYTF. Supplemented by reference TRBV7-6 and TRBJ1-2, the full variable domain reads GAGVSQSPRYKVTKRGQDVALRCDPISGHVSLYWYRQALGQGPEFLTYFNYEAQQDKSGLPNDRFSAERPEGSISTLTIQRTEQRDSAMYRCASSQGQGATNGYTFGSGTRLTVV.